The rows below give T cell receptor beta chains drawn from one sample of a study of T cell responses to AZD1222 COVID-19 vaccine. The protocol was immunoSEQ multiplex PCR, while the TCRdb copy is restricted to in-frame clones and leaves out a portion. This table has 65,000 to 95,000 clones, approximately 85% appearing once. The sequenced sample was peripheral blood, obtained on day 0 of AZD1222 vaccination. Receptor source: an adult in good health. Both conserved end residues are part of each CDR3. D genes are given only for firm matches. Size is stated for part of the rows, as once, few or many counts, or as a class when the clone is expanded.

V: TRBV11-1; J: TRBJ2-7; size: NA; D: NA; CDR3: CASSLDSYEQYF; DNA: TGTGCCAGCAGCTTAGATTCGTACGAGCAGTACTTC
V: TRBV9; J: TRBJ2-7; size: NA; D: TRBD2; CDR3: CASSPHGLRGAGEQYF; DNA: TGTGCCAGCAGCCCCCATGGACTGCGGGGGGCGGGGGAGCAGTACTTC
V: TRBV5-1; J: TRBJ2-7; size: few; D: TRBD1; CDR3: CASSRYTGDYEQYF; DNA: TGCGCCAGCAGCAGGTACACAGGGGACTACGAGCAGTACTTC
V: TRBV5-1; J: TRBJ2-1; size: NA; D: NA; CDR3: CASSFSRNEQFF; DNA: TGCGCCAGCAGCTTCTCGAGGAATGAGCAGTTCTTC
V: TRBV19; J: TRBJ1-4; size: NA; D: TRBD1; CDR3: CASSRQGMPANEKLFF; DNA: TGTGCCAGTAGTAGACAGGGGATGCCGGCAAATGAAAAACTGTTTTTT
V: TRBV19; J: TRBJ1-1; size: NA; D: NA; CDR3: CASSIYGGTEAFF; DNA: TGTGCCAGTAGTATTTATGGAGGAACTGAAGCTTTCTTT
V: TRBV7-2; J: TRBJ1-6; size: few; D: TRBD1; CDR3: CASSLQPGQGSSPLHF; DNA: TGTGCCAGCAGCCTACAACCGGGACAGGGGAGTTCACCCCTCCACTTT
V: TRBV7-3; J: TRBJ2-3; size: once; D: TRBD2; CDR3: CASSPRLAGGRDTQYF; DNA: TGTGCCAGCAGCCCAAGACTAGCGGGGGGGAGAGATACGCAGTATTTT
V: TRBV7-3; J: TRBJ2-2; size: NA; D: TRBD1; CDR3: CASAGQGLTGELFF; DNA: TGTGCGAGCGCGGGACAGGGTCTCACCGGGGAGCTGTTTTTT
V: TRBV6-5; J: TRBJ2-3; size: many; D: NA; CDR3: CASSYSGGPSTQYF; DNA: TGTGCCAGCAGTTACTCGGGGGGGCCTTCTACGCAGTATTTT
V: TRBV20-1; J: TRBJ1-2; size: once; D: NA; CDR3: CSARQGGGYTF; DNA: TGCAGTGCTAGACAGGGAGGGGGCTACACCTTC
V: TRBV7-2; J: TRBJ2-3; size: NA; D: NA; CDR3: CASSLWAALTDTQYF; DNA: TGTGCCAGCAGCTTATGGGCGGCCTTGACAGATACGCAGTATTTT
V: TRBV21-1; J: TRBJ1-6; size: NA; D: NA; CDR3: CASSNRGHPNSPLHF; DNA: TGTGCCAGCAGCAATAGGGGACACCCTAATTCACCCCTCCACTTT
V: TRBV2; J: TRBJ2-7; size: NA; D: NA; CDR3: CASAEGGSEPYEQYF; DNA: TGTGCCAGCGCCGAAGGTGGCAGCGAGCCCTACGAGCAGTACTTC
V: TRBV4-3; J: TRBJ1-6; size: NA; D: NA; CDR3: CASSQEVQDPNSPLHF; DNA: TGCGCCAGCAGCCAAGAAGTGCAGGACCCCAATTCACCCCTCCACTTT
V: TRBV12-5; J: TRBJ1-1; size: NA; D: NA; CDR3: CASGLVVGRYTEAFF; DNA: TGTGCTAGTGGTTTGGTAGTGGGCAGGTACACTGAAGCTTTCTTT
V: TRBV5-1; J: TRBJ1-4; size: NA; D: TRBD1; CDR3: CASSSGTAGNEKLFF; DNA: TGCGCCAGCAGCTCTGGGACAGCCGGTAATGAAAAACTGTTTTTT
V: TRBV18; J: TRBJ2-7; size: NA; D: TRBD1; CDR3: CASSLPGQNEQYF; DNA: TGTGCCAGCTCATTACCGGGACAGAACGAGCAGTACTTC
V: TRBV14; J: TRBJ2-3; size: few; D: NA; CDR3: CASSHFRSPGTDTQYF; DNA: TGTGCCAGCAGCCACTTCAGGAGTCCTGGAACAGATACGCAGTATTTT
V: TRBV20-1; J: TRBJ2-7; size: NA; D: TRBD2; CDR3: CSASSGGAYEQYF; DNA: TGCAGTGCTAGTAGCGGGGGGGCGTACGAGCAGTACTTC
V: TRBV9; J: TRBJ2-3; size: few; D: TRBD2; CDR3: CASSVGGGDTDTQYF; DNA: TGTGCCAGCAGCGTAGGCGGGGGGGATACAGATACGCAGTATTTT
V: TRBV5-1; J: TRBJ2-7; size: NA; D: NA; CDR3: CASSLGQMNYEQYF; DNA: TGCGCCAGCAGCTTAGGGCAGATGAACTACGAGCAGTACTTC
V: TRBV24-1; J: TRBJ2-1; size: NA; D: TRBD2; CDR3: CATSEPTSGGGNEQFF; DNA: TGTGCCACCAGTGAACCCACTAGCGGGGGAGGCAATGAGCAGTTCTTC
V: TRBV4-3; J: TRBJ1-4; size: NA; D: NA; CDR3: CASSQSGKANEKLFF; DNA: TGCGCCAGCAGCCAAAGCGGGAAGGCTAATGAAAAACTGTTTTTT
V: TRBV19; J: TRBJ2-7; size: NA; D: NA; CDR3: CAITSPQYF; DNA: TGTGCCATCACCTCTCCCCAGTACTTC
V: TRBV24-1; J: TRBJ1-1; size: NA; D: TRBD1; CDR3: CATRDRGNTEAFF; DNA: TGTGCCACCAGGGACAGGGGGAACACTGAAGCTTTCTTT
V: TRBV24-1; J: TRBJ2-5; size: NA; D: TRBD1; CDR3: CATSGVTGGFQETQYF; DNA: TGTGCCACCAGTGGGGTGACAGGGGGATTCCAAGAGACCCAGTACTTC
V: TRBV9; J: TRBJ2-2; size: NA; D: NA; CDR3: CASSPRGDTGELFF; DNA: TGTGCCAGCAGCCCCCGGGGCGACACCGGGGAGCTGTTTTTT
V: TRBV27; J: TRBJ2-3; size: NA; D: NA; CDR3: CASTTPMTDTQYF; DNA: TGTGCCAGCACCACGCCTATGACAGATACGCAGTATTTT
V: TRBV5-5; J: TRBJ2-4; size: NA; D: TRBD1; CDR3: CASSQGTGLNIQYF; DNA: TGTGCCAGCAGCCAGGGGACAGGTCTAAACATTCAGTACTTC
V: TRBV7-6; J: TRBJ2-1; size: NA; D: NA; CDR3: CASSPGAITYNEQFF; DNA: TGTGCCAGCAGCCCGGGAGCCATAACCTACAATGAGCAGTTCTTC
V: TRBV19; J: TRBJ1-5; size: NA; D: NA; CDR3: CASSTGSSNQPQHF; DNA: TGTGCCAGTAGTACAGGGAGTAGCAATCAGCCCCAGCATTTT
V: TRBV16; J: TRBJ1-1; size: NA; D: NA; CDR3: CASSPRTIAEAFF; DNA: TGTGCCAGCAGCCCACGGACAATTGCTGAAGCTTTCTTT
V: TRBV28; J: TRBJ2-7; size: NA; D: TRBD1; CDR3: CASSLARAGTEEQYF; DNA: TGTGCCAGCAGTCTGGCTAGGGCAGGGACAGAGGAGCAGTACTTC
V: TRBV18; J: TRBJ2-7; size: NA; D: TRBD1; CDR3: CASSPGQPFSYEQYF; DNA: TGTGCCAGCTCGCCGGGACAGCCTTTCTCCTACGAGCAGTACTTC
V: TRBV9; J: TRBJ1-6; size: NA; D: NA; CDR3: CASSVRQYNSPLHF; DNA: TGTGCCAGCAGCGTAAGGCAATATAATTCACCCCTCCACTTT
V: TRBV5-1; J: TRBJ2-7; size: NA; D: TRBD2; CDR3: CASSRSGGADEQYF; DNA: TGCGCCAGCAGCAGAAGCGGGGGGGCTGATGAGCAGTACTTC
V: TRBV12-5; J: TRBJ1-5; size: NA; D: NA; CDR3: CASGFDNQPQHF; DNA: TGTGCTAGTGGTTTCGACAATCAGCCCCAGCATTTT
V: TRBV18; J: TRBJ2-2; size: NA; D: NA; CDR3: CASSPQEGTGELFF; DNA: TGTGCCAGCTCGCCACAGGAAGGCACCGGGGAGCTGTTTTTT
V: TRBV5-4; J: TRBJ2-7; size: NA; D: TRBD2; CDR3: CASSSKTSGGYEQYF; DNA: TGTGCCAGCAGCTCTAAGACTAGCGGGGGCTACGAGCAGTACTTC